This T cell receptor beta chain was sequenced during a study of blood T cell repertoires in COVID-19. Turning to the study itself: From T cells, B-cell-depleted T cells, or PBMCs came the material, which was cDNA or gDNA.

The repertoire was sequenced with immunoSEQ multiplex PCR; TCRdb's copy has only in-frame clones and lacks some. This table holds 30,000 to 40,000 clones, 85% found once. The CDR3 spans 15 residues. Trimming removed 2 bases from V and 8 bases from J, with 13 bases in between. Looked up from germline, CDR1 is MNHNS and CDR2 is SASEGT. This clonotype originated in a woman aged 60-75 years with active COVID-19. This chain joins TRBV6-1 and TRBJ1-6; D gene ambiguous. The sample taken for sequencing was peripheral blood. The CDR3 DNA is TGTGCCAGCAGTGAAAACCACGGGAGGCATTCACCCCTCCACTTT. It yields the protein CASSENHGRHSPLHF.